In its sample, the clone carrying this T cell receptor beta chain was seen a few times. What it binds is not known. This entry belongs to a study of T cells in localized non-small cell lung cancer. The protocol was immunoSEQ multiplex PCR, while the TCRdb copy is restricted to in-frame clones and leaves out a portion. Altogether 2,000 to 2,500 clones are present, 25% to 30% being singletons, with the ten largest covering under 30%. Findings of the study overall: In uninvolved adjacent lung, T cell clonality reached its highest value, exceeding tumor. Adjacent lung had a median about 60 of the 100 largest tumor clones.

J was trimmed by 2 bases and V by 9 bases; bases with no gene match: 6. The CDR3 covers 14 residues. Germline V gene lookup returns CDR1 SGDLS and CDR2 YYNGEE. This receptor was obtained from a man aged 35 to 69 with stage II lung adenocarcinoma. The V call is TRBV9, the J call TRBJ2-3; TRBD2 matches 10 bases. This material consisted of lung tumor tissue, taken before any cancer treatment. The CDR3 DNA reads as TGTGCCACAAGGACTAGCGGAAACACAGATACGCAGTATTTT. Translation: CATRTSGNTDTQYF.